One sample yielded the 5 T cell receptor beta chains listed below, sequenced in a study of T cell responses to AZD1222 COVID-19 vaccine. Clones were read by immunoSEQ multiplex PCR, and TCRdb kept only the in-frame ones, dropping some. This sample has 150,000 or so clones, with roughly 92% found just once. The sample consisted of peripheral blood, taken on day 0 of AZD1222 vaccination. All receptors derive from an adult in good health.

This rearrangement joins TRBV28 to TRBJ2-7, with D possibly being TRBD1 (6 bases). Germline V gene lookup returns CDR1 MDHEN and CDR2 SYDVKM. Trimming left V 6 bases short and J 7 bases short, with 19 bases between. This CDR3 spans 14 amino acids. CDR3 amino acids: CASRLVKGEREQYF. DNA for the CDR3: TGTGCCAGCAGATTGGTCAAGGGGGAACGGGAGCAGTACTTC.

The chain combines TRBV3-1 (or the pseudogene TRBV3-2) with TRBJ2-1; D might be TRBD2 (5 bases). There are 12 residues in the CDR3. Germline assignment: CDR1 LGHDT and CDR2 YNNKEL (reference sequence). V was cut by 7 bases and J by 3 bases, with 7 bases left in between. CDR3 protein: CASTRDYNEQFF. CDR3 bases: TGTGCCAGCACCCGGGACTACAATGAGCAGTTCTTC.

The J gene is TRBJ2-1, the V gene TRBV4-1, with 10 nucleotides matching TRBD1. This CDR3 is built from 15 residues. J lost 5 bases, V lost 5 bases, and 6 bases had no gene match. CDR1 and CDR2 (germline): MGHRA, YSYEKL. For the CDR3, the DNA is TGCGCCAGCAGCTTTCCGGGGACAGGGGACAATGAGCAGTTCTTC. This gives the protein CASSFPGTGDNEQFF.

The V call is TRBV20-1, the J call TRBJ1-2; D not certain. V was shortened by 3 bases and J by 5 bases, with 7 bases between the two germline ends. Germline V gene data show CDR1 as DFQATT and CDR2 as SNEGSKA (reference sequence). This CDR3 is 11 amino acids long. CDR3 residues: CSASEDYGYTF. The CDR3 DNA reads TGCAGTGCTAGCGAGGATTATGGCTACACCTTC.

The V gene is TRBV7-9, the J gene TRBJ1-5, with D maybe TRBD1 (6 bases). Trimming shortened V by 4 bases and J by 2 bases, and 12 bases separated the two germline ends. Germline V gives CDR1 SEHNR, CDR2 FQNEAQ (reference sequence). The CDR3 loop spans 15 amino acids. CDR3 sequence: CASSSDRIGNQPQHF. The CDR3 region has the DNA TGTGCCAGCAGCTCCGACAGGATCGGCAATCAGCCCCAGCATTTT.